Listed here are 13 T cell receptor beta chains from one sample, sequenced in a study of blood T cells in healthy people across ages. Together with a sample-barcoded 5' primer, a J-beta primer mix was included in a second PCR lasting about 7 to 11 cycles. TCRdb itself ran the 5' RACE reads through MiXCR, one entry per CDR3 protein. The sample includes about 1.1 million distinct CDR3 sequences, 30% to 40% of them seen just once. Sequencing used blood. These receptors all come from a man younger than 35 in good health.

The gene calls are TRBV24-1 and TRBJ2-5, with TRBD2 matching over 10 bases. CDR1 is KGHDR and CDR2 is SFDVKD in the germline V gene. CDR3 length: 15 residues. V was pared by 5 bases and J by 11 bases, with 13 bases of the junction left unmatched. This chain's CDR3 is CATSGVVAGGYEQYF. The DNA of the CDR3 is TGTGCCACCAGTGGAGTGGTAGCGGGGGGTTATGAGCAGTACTTC.

CDR3 nucleotides: TGTGCCAGCAGATTTACCGGGCTAGCGGGGGTAAGCTCCTACAATGAGCAGTTCTTC. Its protein product is CASRFTGLAGVSSYNEQFF. The chain is built from TRBV12-3 or TRBV12-4 and TRBJ2-1; 10 bases line up with TRBD2. CDR3 length: 19 residues. J gave up 0 bases and V 6 bases, and 14 bases lay outside the gene matches.

This chain connects TRBV29-1 to TRBJ1-1; no reliable D call. The CDR3 is made up of 14 amino acids. Trimming shortened V by 0 bases and J by 1 base, and 9 bases separated the two germline ends. The germline gives CDR1 SQVTM, CDR2 ANQGSEA. The CDR3 DNA reads as TGCAGCGTTGAAGATTGGCGGAGGAACACTGAAGCTTTCTTT. This translates into CSVEDWRRNTEAFF.

The chain couples TRBV28 to TRBJ1-6, with TRBD1 matching 9 bases. Germline V gene lookup returns CDR1 MDHEN and CDR2 SYDVKM. The CDR3 length is 15 residues. The junction had 6 bases not matched to a gene; V was cut back by 7 bases and J by 5 bases. DNA for the CDR3: TGTGCCAGCATAGAGGACAGGGGAGATAATTCACCCCTCCACTTT. Encoded protein: CASIEDRGDNSPLHF. The full variable domain, completed using reference TRBV28 and TRBJ1-6, is DVKVTQSSRYLVKRTGEKVFLECVQDMDHENMFWYRQDPGLGLRLIYFSYDVKMKEKGDIPEGYSVSREKKERFSLILESASTNQTSMYLCASIEDRGDNSPLHFGNGTRLTVT.

CDR3: CSARDPDYNEQYF. In nucleotides, the CDR3 is TGCAGTGCTAGAGATCCCGACTACAATGAGCAGTACTTC. J is TRBJ2-7 and V is TRBV20-1; maybe TRBD2 (5 bases). V lost 0 bases to trimming and J lost 7 bases, with 13 bases between them. The CDR3 is made up of 13 amino acids. Germline V gene lookup returns CDR1 DFQATT and CDR2 SNEGSKA (reference sequence).

The chain combines TRBV7-9 with TRBJ1-4; 10 positions agree with TRBD1. CDR1 and CDR2 (germline): SEHNR, FQNEAQ (reference sequence). This CDR3 is 16 amino acids long. Germline trimming cut 5 bases from V and 6 bases from J; bases unmatched to any gene: 9. CDR3 loop: CASSPMGQGRDEKLFF. The CDR3 coding sequence is TGTGCCAGCAGCCCTATGGGACAGGGGCGGGATGAAAAACTGTTTTTT.

This clonotype has more than one count but fewer than ten. The rearrangement links TRBV18 to TRBJ2-1, with 9 bases lining up with TRBD1. The CDR3 consists of 15 residues. V lost 3 bases, J lost 8 bases, and 8 bases stayed unmatched. Per germline, CDR1 KGHSH and CDR2 LQKENI. In nucleotides, the CDR3 is TGTGCCAGCTCACCTCAGGACAGGGGAGGGGATGAGCAGTTCTTC. Encoded protein: CASSPQDRGGDEQFF.

In this sample, this clonotype turned up many times. V usage is TRBV9 and J usage is TRBJ1-2; D unclear. The CDR3 runs 12 residues. Germline assignment: CDR1 SGDLS and CDR2 YYNGEE. The V and J ends lost 3 bases and 4 bases respectively, with 7 bases between them. The CDR3: CASSAGVYGYTF. CDR3 nucleotides: TGTGCCAGCAGCGCCGGGGTCTATGGCTACACCTTC.

This chain uses TRBV14 with TRBJ1-4; D might be TRBD1 (5 bases). Germline CDR1 SGHDN, CDR2 FVKESK. Trimming took 2 bases from V and 5 from J, leaving 12 bases between them. The CDR3 runs 15 residues. CDR3 coding DNA: TGTGCCAGCAGCCAATCCTCCCGGGGGAATGAAAAACTGTTTTTT. Protein sequence: CASSQSSRGNEKLFF.

This clonotype turned up a few times. The chain combines TRBV5-1 with TRBJ2-2, with 7 bases fitting TRBD1. The junction had 12 bases not matched to a gene; V was cut back by 6 bases and J by 1 base. Germline loops: CDR1 SGHRS, CDR2 YFSETQ. The CDR3 loop spans 17 amino acids. The CDR3, as DNA: TGCGCCAGCAACAAAAACCCCGGGACAGAGAACACCGGGGAGCTGTTTTTT. Encoded protein: CASNKNPGTENTGELFF. Full variable domain (remainder filled in from reference TRBV5-1 and TRBJ2-2): KAGVTQTPRYLIKTRGQQVTLSCSPISGHRSVSWYQQTPGQGLQFLFEYFSETQRNKGNFPGRFSGRQFSNSRSEMNVSTLELGDSALYLCASNKNPGTENTGELFFGEGSRLTVL.

This clonotype turned up a few times. This rearrangement joins TRBV27 to TRBJ2-5; the D call may be TRBD1 or TRBD2 (5 bases each). Trimming shortened V by 3 bases and J by 1 base, and 12 bases separated the two germline ends. The length of the CDR3 is 15 residues. Germline V lookup: CDR1 MNHEY, CDR2 SMNVEV (reference sequence). The CDR3 bases are TGTGCCAGCAGTTTTGGGGCAGGGAGCCAAGAGACCCAGTACTTC. It specifies CASSFGAGSQETQYF.

The chain links TRBV12-3 or TRBV12-4 to TRBJ1-4; D remains ambiguous. The CDR3 extends over 13 amino acids. V dropped 6 bases and J dropped 3 bases, with 8 bases sitting between them. In nucleotides, the CDR3 is TGTGCCAGCAGCGATGGAGCTAATGAAAAACTGTTTTTT. It translates to CASSDGANEKLFF.

The V gene is TRBV12-3 or TRBV12-4, the J gene TRBJ1-2; tentatively, D is TRBD1 (5 bases). The CDR3 length is 14 residues. Trimming took 6 bases from V and 4 from J, leaving 15 bases between them. CDR3: CASSRAGWGYGYTF. In DNA, the CDR3 is TGTGCCAGCAGCCGAGCAGGGTGGGGCTATGGCTACACCTTC.